This T cell receptor beta chain was sequenced for a study of post-analysis software for immune sequencing data (dated by TCRdb to the mid-2010s). Background on the whole study: Disease courses on record covered relapsing-remitting, secondary progressive and progressive-relapsing multiple sclerosis, though some patients had no subtype annotation. Patient repertoires were compared against 10 to 12 previously published healthy control repertoires from donors aged roughly 6 to 26 years. A subset of samples was prepared in parallel using single-end sample barcoding, then pooled and co-amplified after Illumina adapter ligation.

The library was produced with PCR. The data were produced on an Illumina HiSeq 2500. To reduce PCR and sequencing biases, unique molecular identifiers were incorporated into the TCR beta cDNA libraries. Every 1 to 10 million input T cells yielded about 500,000 cDNA molecules, meaning each molecule approximated one T cell. The patient libraries were prepared and sequenced using the same protocol as the earlier healthy control dataset. Within a given batch, samples were prepared together, multiplexed and sequenced on the same HiSeq lane. As for the authors' bioinformatics: Raw barcoded reads were processed with MIGEC, discarding single-read molecular identifier groups before consensus assembly and CDR3 extraction. Clonotype tables were post-analysed with VDJtools, and diversity was normalized by down-sampling all datasets to the smallest sample size. Repertoire overlap clustering matched CDR3 amino acid but not nucleotide sequences to correct batch-related cross-sample contamination. Clones were called with MiXCR by TCRdb after fastp trimmed the public reads at Q25, and only in-frame beta chains were retained. Each CDR3 protein appears once, grouped with its most common genes and DNA. The V and J calls come from TCRdb's annotation, not from the publication. The sample table contains approximately 630,000 distinct CDR3 sequences; only one count was recorded for over 45% of them. Around 11% of the sample is held by the ten biggest clonotypes.

To demonstrate the VDJtools post-analysis software, TCR beta repertoires were profiled from the peripheral blood of over ten young patients with multiple sclerosis. The multiple sclerosis patients were children and adolescents ranging in age from about 6 to 16 years. Note on this clonotype: It has no known antigen specificity. No base quality values were provided; no much bigger clone lies one nucleotide off.

The paper's findings and limits, for the study overall: Compared with controls, multiple sclerosis patients had significantly lower normalized Chao1 diversity, a finding suggesting substantial peripheral T-cell clonal expansion. The multiple sclerosis patient group was slightly younger than the control group. Strong co-clustering of samples prepared in the same batch was shown by direct clustering with F measure, prompting a batch-effect correction.

Sequenced sample: blood. This receptor was obtained from a girl aged 2-10 years with multiple sclerosis.

In nucleotide form, the sequence is TGTGCCAGCAGCTTAGGACAGGGAATGAGCTCCTACAATGAGCAGTTCTTC. Its protein reads: CASSLGQGMSSYNEQFF. The chain employs TRBV7-8 and TRBJ2-1, with 7 bases aligning to TRBD1. The germline V gene specifies SGHVS as CDR1 and FQNEAQ as CDR2. The cysteine opens and the phenylalanine closes a CDR3 of 17 amino acids. The CDR3 DNA has 51 bases and is translated from base 1. The germline V end is reduced by 1 base and the J end by 0 bases; junction bases left unmatched: 6.